This T cell receptor beta chain appears in the sequencing data of a study of T cells in Graves' hyperthyroidism and ophthalmopathy. The length of the CDR3 is 16 residues. V was cut by 2 bases and J by 0 bases, with 11 bases left in between. Germline V gene sequence: CDR1 MNHNS, CDR2 SASEGT. RNA transcripts yielded amplified TCR beta CDR3 regions. In the first-round RT-PCR of the TCR CDR3, the HTBI primer set was used. MiXCR, run by TCRdb on the multiplex PCR reads, gives a single entry per CDR3 protein. Of some 600,000 distinct CDR3 sequences in the sample, around 14% were seen once. This clonotype was seen at least ten times.

The sequencing input was blood. The J gene is TRBJ2-1, the V gene TRBV6-1; either TRBD1 or TRBD2 may fit D (5 bases each). The clonotype was recovered from a woman aged 25 to 39 with Graves' hyperthyroidism that later progressed to Graves' ophthalmopathy. The CDR3 sequence is CASSESGQSSYNEQFF. CDR3 bases: TGTGCCAGCAGTGAATCGGGGCAGAGCTCCTACAATGAGCAGTTCTTC.